The clone carrying this TCR beta chain appeared once. Its antigen is not known. The source of the sample is a study of vaccination and CD4 T cells after COVID-19. Study-wide points: Convalescent patients showed a median 86.3% of reactive clones that were seen only post-vaccination.

Treatment meaning: roughly ten-day PBMC culture with coronavirus spike peptide pools or control peptides (ViraFEST assay). Sequenced with the Oncomine TCR Beta short-read assay was DNA taken from cultured CD4+ T cells. MiXCR, run by TCRdb on the PCR reads, gives a single entry per CDR3 protein. The data contain 15,000 to 20,000 distinct CDR3 sequences, 40% to 50% of them singletons. Germline V gene data show CDR1 as SGDLS and CDR2 as YYNGEE. CDR3 length: 15 residues. Trimming stripped 3 bases from V and 2 bases from J, with 15 bases between. This TCR came from a human donor who had recovered from COVID-19. This sequence joins TRBV9 and TRBJ2-7; a possible D gene is TRBD2 (5 bases). Sequenced: CD4+ T cells from blood, cultured in vitro. The CDR3 DNA sequence: TGTGCCAGCAGCGAGAAGGGCCTAGCTCCCTACGAGCAGTACTTC. This codes for CASSEKGLAPYEQYF.